This paragraph reports one TCR beta chain. These data belong to a study of T cells in tumors after PD-1 blockade. The V and J ends lost 2 bases and 5 bases respectively, with 14 bases between them. The CDR3 is 15 amino acids. Per germline, CDR1 SGHRS and CDR2 YFSETQ. Sequencing used immunoSEQ multiplex PCR; TCRdb keeps in-frame clones, though not all of them. The sample has under 50,000 clones, approximately 79% seen once. The gene calls are TRBV5-1 and TRBJ2-4; a weak D match, TRBD2 (6 bases). The TCR comes from a human donor with advanced basal cell or squamous cell carcinoma (not recorded which). Sequencing was performed on PBMCs, taken before anti-PD-1 therapy. Here the CDR3 reads CASSLNGRRENIQYF. Here the CDR3 DNA reads TGCGCCAGCAGCTTAAATGGGAGGCGAGAAAACATTCAGTACTTC.